These 19 T cell receptor beta chains were all obtained from the same sample, sequenced in a study of glioma-infiltrating T cells after dendritic cell vaccination. Sequencing was performed with immunoSEQ multiplex PCR; in TCRdb, only in-frame clones are kept and a portion is missing. The repertoire holds fewer than 65,000 clones, with 89% as singletons. Regarding time point: after dendritic cell vaccination, including at tumor progression/relapse. The specimen comprised blood, sampled after dendritic cell vaccination. The origin of the receptors is a human donor with glioblastoma.

DNA of the CDR3: TGTGCCAGCAGCCCTGATATGGGACTAGCGACCACAGATACGCAGTATTTT. Translating it yields CASSPDMGLATTDTQYF. The genes are TRBV5-6 and TRBJ2-3; TRBD2 matches 10 bases. The CDR3 has 17 residues. CDR1 and CDR2 from the germline V gene are SGHDT and YYEEEE. V shed 4 bases and J 2 bases; nucleotides not matched to a gene: 10.

The rearrangement links TRBV7-2 to TRBJ1-5; D call uncertain. The germline V gene has CDR1 SGHTA and CDR2 FQGNSA. This CDR3 has 16 amino acids. V shed 0 bases and J shed 2 bases, with 11 bases lying between them. The CDR3 sequence is CASSLAWEAGNQPQHF. The CDR3, as DNA: TGTGCCAGCAGCTTAGCCTGGGAGGCAGGCAATCAGCCCCAGCATTTT.

The chain carries TRBV2 and TRBJ2-5, with 16 bases matching TRBD2. The end of the DNA aligns better with TRBJ2-7, so the J call may be wrong. The CDR3 runs 15 residues. The germline V gene encodes CDR1 SNHLY and CDR2 FYNNEI. DNA of the CDR3: TGTGCCAGTAAGGGACTAGCGGGAGGGTGGGACGAGCAGTACTTC. Translating gives CASKGLAGGWDEQYF.

This rearrangement joins TRBV2 to TRBJ1-2; TRBD1 agrees at 9 bases. In germline, CDR1 is SNHLY, CDR2 FYNNEI. This CDR3 region has 16 residues. V shed 5 bases and J 4 bases; nucleotides not matched to a gene: 11. The CDR3: CASSRVLTGGSYGYTF. The DNA for the CDR3 is TGTGCCAGCAGTAGAGTCCTGACAGGGGGTTCCTATGGCTACACCTTC.

The chain recombines TRBV4-3 with TRBJ2-7; D ambiguous. V gave up 0 bases and J gave up 0 bases, with 9 bases separating them. The CDR3 is made up of 15 amino acids. Germline V gene sequence: CDR1 LGHNA, CDR2 YSLEER. The CDR3 DNA sequence: TGCGCCAGCAGCCAAGATAGTTCAAACTCCTACGAGCAGTACTTC. Translation: CASSQDSSNSYEQYF.

The gene calls are TRBV2 and TRBJ1-5; TRBD1 agrees at 7 bases. The CDR3 has 14 residues. Germline lookup yields CDR1 SNHLY and CDR2 FYNNEI. The trim removed 6 bases at V and 7 bases at J, leaving 9 bases unmatched. CDR3 sequence: CASRLTGTDQPQHF. CDR3 coding DNA: TGTGCCAGCAGATTGACAGGGACGGACCAGCCCCAGCATTTT.

The chain joins TRBV27 to TRBJ1-1; possible D gene TRBD1, 5 bases. Trimming took 2 bases from V and 0 from J, leaving 7 bases between them. The CDR3 runs 14 residues. Per germline, CDR1 MNHEY and CDR2 SMNVEV (reference sequence). Here the CDR3 DNA reads TGTGCCAGCAGTTTAGGGGGGGTGAACACTGAAGCTTTCTTT. Translating gives CASSLGGVNTEAFF.

V is TRBV14 and J is TRBJ2-1; tentative D call: TRBD1 (6 bases). Germline V gene sequence: CDR1 SGHDN, CDR2 FVKESK. The CDR3 is made up of 12 amino acids. V lost 5 bases and J lost 8, with 10 bases in between. The CDR3 DNA reads TGTGCCAGCAGCATGGACAGTTATGAGCAGTTCTTC. The encoded protein is CASSMDSYEQFF. The whole variable domain, filled in from reference TRBV14 and TRBJ2-1, reads EAGVTQFPSHSVIEKGQTVTLRCDPISGHDNLYWYRRVMGKEIKFLLHFVKESKQDESGMPNNRFLAERTGGTYSTLKVQPAELEDSGVYFCASSMDSYEQFFGPGTRLTVL.

The rearrangement uses TRBV10-3 and TRBJ1-5, with 7 bases lining up with TRBD1. The germline gives CDR1 ENHRY, CDR2 SYGVKD. V lost 10 bases, J lost 2 bases, and 17 bases stayed unmatched. CDR3 size: 17 residues. The CDR3 protein is CATEDVDNGQGNQPQHF. CDR3 DNA sequence: TGTGCCACGGAAGACGTAGATAATGGACAGGGCAATCAGCCCCAGCATTTT.

V and J are TRBV30 and TRBJ1-5; a weak D match, TRBD1 (6 bases). V lost 1 base to trimming and J lost 6 bases, with 10 bases between them. The V gene's germline CDR1 is GTSNPN and CDR2 SVGIG (reference sequence). The CDR3 sequence is 13 residues long. CDR3 amino acids: CAWSGGRVQPQHF. The CDR3 nucleotides read TGTGCCTGGAGTGGGGGGCGCGTTCAGCCCCAGCATTTT.

V usage is TRBV10-3 and J usage is TRBJ1-2; perhaps TRBD1 as D (6 bases). CDR3 length equals 14 residues. Per the germline V gene, CDR1 is ENHRY and CDR2 is SYGVKD. V was pared by 4 bases and J by 7 bases, with 16 bases between. CDR3 region: CAISARDTSVGYTF. The CDR3 coding sequence is TGTGCCATCAGTGCCCGGGACACGAGCGTTGGCTACACCTTC.

Of note for this clone: This same CDR3 is encoded by further DNA sequences in the sample. The chain recombines TRBV5-6 with TRBJ2-1; 11 positions match TRBD2. Germline V gene lookup returns CDR1 SGHDT and CDR2 YYEEEE. Trimming removed 4 bases from V and 4 bases from J; junction bases left unmatched: 7. This CDR3 spans 16 amino acids. CDR3 sequence: CASSHTSGSQYNEQFF. The CDR3 DNA is TGTGCCAGCAGCCATACTAGCGGGAGTCAGTACAATGAGCAGTTCTTC.

The chain carries TRBV28 and TRBJ1-6, with TRBD1 matching over 7 bases. Germline assignment: CDR1 MDHEN and CDR2 SYDVKM. With 5 bases clipped from V and 9 bases from J, the junction kept 1 base outside the gene matches. The CDR3 contains 12 residues. CDR3 region: CASSTGVSPLHF. The CDR3 DNA reads TGTGCCAGCAGTACAGGGGTTTCACCCCTCCACTTT.

The chain couples TRBV29-1 to TRBJ2-7; no definite D call. The CDR3 contains 10 residues. V was pared by 4 bases and J by 12 bases, with 13 bases between. CDR1 is SQVTM and CDR2 is ANQGSEA in the germline V gene. The CDR3 DNA follows: TGCAGCGTTGTGCAGGATCGGTGGTACTTC. This sequence encodes CSVVQDRWYF.

The rearrangement joins TRBV28 to TRBJ1-1; 7 bases agree with TRBD1. Trimming took 8 bases from V and 0 from J; bases not matched to a gene: 9. CDR1 and CDR2 (germline): MDHEN, SYDVKM. The CDR3 length is 15 residues. The CDR3 bases are TGTGCCAGCGCTGTAGGGGGCCGGCTGAACACTGAAGCTTTCTTT. It translates to CASAVGGRLNTEAFF.

The rearrangement links TRBV5-1 to TRBJ1-2; D is uncertain. Germline V gene lookup returns CDR1 SGHRS and CDR2 YFSETQ. V was trimmed by 0 bases and J by 2 bases, leaving 11 bases between them. The CDR3 contains 15 residues. CDR3 sequence (DNA): TGCGCCAGCAGCTTGGTAGACCCGGGAAACTATGGCTACACCTTC. Its protein product is CASSLVDPGNYGYTF.

The chain employs TRBV5-6 and TRBJ2-3, with D tentatively TRBD2 (6 bases). From germline, CDR1 is SGHDT and CDR2 YYEEEE. CDR3 length: 14 amino acids. The V and J ends lost 4 bases and 4 bases respectively, with 13 bases between them. Here the CDR3 reads CASSPHGGADTQYF. In nucleotides, the CDR3 is TGTGCCAGCAGCCCCCACGGAGGGGCAGATACGCAGTATTTT.

In DNA, the CDR3 is TGTGCCACCCGAGGGGCGGGAGGGAGCGTCGATACGCAGTATTTT. Translating it yields CATRGAGGSVDTQYF. V usage is TRBV2 and J usage is TRBJ2-3; 9 nucleotides match TRBD2. With 10 bases clipped from V and 6 bases from J, the junction kept 14 bases outside the gene matches. The CDR3 has 15 amino acids. Germline CDR1 and CDR2: SNHLY and FYNNEI. Variable domain in full (rest from reference TRBV2 and TRBJ2-3): EPEVTQTPSHQVTQMGQEVILRCVPISNHLYFYWYRQILGQKVEFLVSFYNNEISEKSEIFDDQFSVERPDGSNFTLKIRSTKLEDSAMYFCATRGAGGSVDTQYFGPGTRLTVL.

V is TRBV2 and J is TRBJ2-1; D may be TRBD2 (5 bases). The CDR3 loop spans 13 amino acids. Per the germline V gene, CDR1 is SNHLY and CDR2 is FYNNEI. V lost 2 bases and J lost 9, with 11 bases in between. CDR3 protein: CASSESLASEQFF. The CDR3, as DNA: TGTGCCAGCAGTGAATCCTTAGCGAGTGAGCAGTTCTTC.